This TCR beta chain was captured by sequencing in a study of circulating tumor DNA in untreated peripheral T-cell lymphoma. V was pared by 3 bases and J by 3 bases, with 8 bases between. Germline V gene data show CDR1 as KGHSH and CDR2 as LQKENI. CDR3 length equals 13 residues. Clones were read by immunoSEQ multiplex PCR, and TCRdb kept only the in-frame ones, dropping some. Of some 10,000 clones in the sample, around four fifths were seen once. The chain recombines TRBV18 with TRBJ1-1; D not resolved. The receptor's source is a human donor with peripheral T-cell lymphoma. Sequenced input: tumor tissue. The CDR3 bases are TGTGCCAGCTCACCTCTGGGAGACACTGAAGCTTTCTTT. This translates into CASSPLGDTEAFF.